This entry features one T cell receptor beta chain sequence. The antigen is undetermined. At one of its ends the junction is not consistent with the germline gene, which may arise from a read error. 13 Jbeta primers and 60 Vbeta primers were used for the PCR. Under the authors' procedure: Later work found 80 million or so unique TCR beta chains, with approximately 12 million shared. TCRdb's table, derived via immunoSEQ multiplex PCR, lists solely in-frame clones and lacks some. V, J and clone size were drawn from that table, and D and trimming were deduced from the DNA. The table lists 130,000 or so clones, approximately 75% of them singletons. Samples came from healthy bone marrow donors. Despite likely unrecorded immune exposures, the donors were nominally healthy at the time of sampling. This record belongs to a study of cytomegalovirus exposure and HLA in healthy donors. Study conclusions and caveats: Productive status was seen about 87% or about 30% of the time for most TCR beta V segments in an earlier analysis.

Per germline, CDR1 SSHAT and CDR2 FNYEAQ (reference sequence). The CDR3 extends over 13 amino acids. The sample was PBMCs. V usage is TRBV7-7 and J usage is TRBJ2-5; D call uncertain. The TCR was taken from a male donor in good health and CMV-seronegative. CDR3 region: CASSLTPQETQYF. The CDR3 region has the DNA TGTGCTAGCAGCCTCACACCCCAAGAGACCCAGTACTTC.